Given below is one T cell receptor beta chain in context. The entry originates in a study of T cells after yellow fever vaccination. Study context: Any fraction with a low cell number was prepared using SMART-Seq v4 Ultra Low Input.

V was cut by 1 base and J by 9 bases, with 13 bases left in between. CDR3 length equals 15 residues. Per the germline V gene, CDR1 is LGHNA and CDR2 is YSLEER. TCRdb recomputed calls from the 5' RACE reads with MiXCR, one row per CDR3 protein. Among 150,000 to 200,000 distinct CDR3 sequences, approximately 6.8% were seen once, and the ten largest hold around 2.3%. The TCR comes from a man younger than 30 who received the YFV17D yellow fever vaccine. V usage is TRBV4-3 and J usage is TRBJ1-6; TRBD1 is a possible D gene (5 bases). The sequenced sample was CD4+ T cells sorted from PBMCs, obtained around 5 days after the first yellow fever vaccination. The CDR3 is CASSQVHRSSSPLHF. The DNA for the CDR3 is TGCGCCAGCAGCCAAGTACACAGGTCGAGTTCACCCCTCCACTTT.